This T cell receptor beta chain was obtained from a study of blood T cells in healthy people across ages (dated by TCRdb to between 2014 and 2017). About the investigation overall: Template switching captured roughly one uniquely barcoded TCR beta cDNA molecule per two T cells in model experiments. To track age-related changes in TCR beta repertoire diversity, the study relied on deep sequencing normalized with unique cDNA molecular identifiers. The study analyzed two additional independent replicas of 1 million unique cDNA reads from the same blood draw for two donors, one aged 18 to 30 and one aged 80 or older. The donors were split into four age groups: young (average approximately 16 years), middle-aged (over 35), aged (approximately 59) and long-lived (approximately 89).

Libraries came from 5' RACE. The instrument given in TCRdb is Illumina HiSeq 2500. A second PCR of about 6 to 11 cycles was run with a J-beta primer mix and a sample-barcoded 5' primer. Each TCR beta cDNA molecule received a unique molecular identifier from a template-switch 5' adaptor carrying 12 random nucleotides. Each sample yielded at least 3 million CDR3-containing paired-end reads. The Mint cDNA synthesis kit, primed by a TRBC-specific oligonucleotide, was used to synthesize first-strand cDNA from all RNA. After uracil-DNA glycosylase treatment, a first 18-cycle PCR used universal primers M1SS and BC2_uni_R on all cDNA. As for how the authors treated the data: Each sample was normalized by randomly selecting 1 million high-quality reads, each carrying a distinct molecular identifier. Reads with shared molecular identifiers were discarded instead of being binned into consensus sequences. CDR3 identification, clonotype clustering and error correction used MiTCR with a Q25 quality threshold and the strictest error-elimination algorithm. A nonparametric unseen species model with Euler transformation was used to estimate a lower bound on total TCR beta diversity. The public sequencing data were trimmed at Q25 with fastp and processed into clonotypes with MiXCR by TCRdb, which kept only in-frame beta chains. For every CDR3 protein sequence, its rows merge into one entry that carries the most common genes and DNA. TCRdb's processing, not the authors' own work, is the source of the V and J calls. The sample has about 930,000 distinct CDR3 sequences on record, about 27% of them singletons. The ten largest account for around 9.6% of the sample.

V is cut by 0 bases and J by 1 base, and the space between the germline ends is 7 bases. From cysteine to phenylalanine, the CDR3 is 13 amino acids long. CDR3 DNA is the only sequence kept; it has 39 bases, read in frame from the first base. The germline V gene provides CDR1 SQVTM and CDR2 ANQGSEA. This clonotype was observed at least ten times. No cognate antigen has been identified for it. Per-base qualities were not stored, and no clone one base away is much larger. Paper-wide results and their limitations: A strong correlation was found between observed TCR beta diversity and the percentage of naive T cells measured by flow cytometry. Estimates of total diversity based on one million sequenced T cells were considered lower bounds and underestimates. Because the CMV infection status of the donors was unknown, age-related changes in expanded clonotypes may potentially have been confounded. Compared with the aged group, the long-lived group had more naive CD4+ T cells, fewer expanded clones and increased TCR diversity, suggesting age selection. As age increased, observed TCR beta diversity per million T cells dropped in a roughly linear way, and a significant reduction was already evident by age 40. Conclusive comparison of naive and antigen-experienced compartments was prevented by the profiling of bulk unsorted PBMCs.

The donors were roughly 40 Caucasian individuals from Russia, aged about 6 to 100 years, who were systemically healthy. Approximately 10 milliliters of peripheral blood were collected from each donor into EDTA-treated Vacutainer tubes. Ficoll-Paque density-gradient centrifugation was used to isolate PBMCs, with at least 7 million obtained per sample. Trizol reagent was used to extract total RNA from the PBMCs, yielding at least 6 micrograms per sample. For every donor, flow cytometry on a PBMC aliquot measured the percentage of naive CD45RAhigh/CD27high T cells. Separately, the same data were catalogued under a study of T cells of mothers and their children. The other study reports the following: Nine systemically healthy Caucasian individuals served as donors, namely three mothers together with their six children. cDNA synthesis consumed the entire amount of extracted RNA, loaded at approximately 1.4 ug RNA in each 15 ul reaction. In the second PCR, sample barcodes and 2-4 random nucleotides were introduced via the M1S primer. Over 9.5 million TCR beta CDR3 reads were obtained for each mother, and 2.5 million to 3 million reads were obtained for each child. Thymic selection shapes the output of TCR recombination in a similar way in related and unrelated pairs, and inherited differences have a minor effect. Related mother-child pairs always showed normalized repertoire overlap that was slightly higher than in unrelated mother-child pairs, though the difference was never significant. No persistent microchimeric T cell clones were found, with a detection sensitivity of 75 to 100 clones per million clonotypes. The study used deep NGS to compare TCR beta repertoires of mothers and children, seeking features distinguishing related mother-child pairs from unrelated individuals. The mean age was approximately 41 +/- 4 years for the mothers and approximately 11 +/- 4 years for the children. After adapter ligation was performed with NEBNext reagents, the libraries were sequenced on an Illumina HiSeq 2000 with 100+100 nt paired-end reads. Mother and child libraries were prepared a month apart and sequenced in separate runs to prevent cross-contamination. Each donor had between about 450,000 and 2,300,000 distinct TCR beta clonotypes identified. Naive TCR beta clonotypes were estimated from low-frequency clonotypes matched to each donor's FACS-determined naive share, without sorting.

The TCR originated in a woman aged 40 to 55 in good health. The sequence joins TRBV29-1 to TRBJ2-7, with an unclear D gene assignment. The sample comprised blood. The nucleotides read TGCAGCGTTGAAGATGACGGATCCTACGAGCAGTACTTC. This encodes CSVEDDGSYEQYF.